This TCR beta chain was retrieved from a study of PD-L1 blockade in urothelial cancer. About the study: The researchers analyzed blood 3 weeks (second dose) and 6 weeks after treatment start. T cell content in blood samples showed a median of around 150,000.

Time point specified: pretreatment peripheral blood. Patients were living with locally advanced or metastatic urothelial carcinoma. Points from the study as a whole: It was durable-benefit patients whose tumor-associated blood clones expanded more at 3 weeks.

Clones were sequenced by immunoSEQ multiplex PCR, and TCRdb holds only the in-frame ones, with some missing. The table has 65,000 to 80,000 clones, 90% seen once. About this clone itself: Its antigen is still unknown.

The CDR3 contains 15 residues. Per germline, CDR1 KGHSH and CDR2 LQKENI. Trimming took off 3 bases at V and 5 bases at J, with 15 bases between the two ends. This receptor was taken from a man between 70 and 80 years old with urothelial cancer. The chain employs TRBV18 and TRBJ2-3; a weak D match, TRBD2 (6 bases). This specimen was PBMCs, taken around atezolizumab (anti-PD-L1) treatment. CDR3 sequence reads: CASSPVSGKGDTQYF. The CDR3 nucleotides are TGTGCCAGCTCACCGGTTAGCGGCAAGGGAGATACGCAGTATTTT.